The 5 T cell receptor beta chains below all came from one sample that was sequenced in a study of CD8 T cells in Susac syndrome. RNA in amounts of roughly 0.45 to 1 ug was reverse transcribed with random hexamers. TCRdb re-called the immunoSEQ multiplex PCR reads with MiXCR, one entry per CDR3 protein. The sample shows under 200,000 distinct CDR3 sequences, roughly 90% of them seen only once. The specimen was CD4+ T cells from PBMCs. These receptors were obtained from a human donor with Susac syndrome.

The CDR3 nucleotides read TGTGCCAGCAGCCCCGGGACACAGAACACTGAAGCTTTCTTT. Its protein is CASSPGTQNTEAFF. The gene calls are TRBV7-9 and TRBJ1-1, with a possible D match to TRBD1 (6 bases). The CDR3 is 14 residues long. From germline, CDR1 is SEHNR and CDR2 FQNEAQ (reference sequence). Trimming took off 5 bases at V and 1 base at J, with 11 bases between the two ends.

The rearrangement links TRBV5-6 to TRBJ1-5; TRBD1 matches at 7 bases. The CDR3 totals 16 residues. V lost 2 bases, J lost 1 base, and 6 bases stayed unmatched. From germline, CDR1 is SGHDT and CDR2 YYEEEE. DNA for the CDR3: TGTGCCAGCAGCTTTCACCAGGGGGTAAGCAATCAGCCCCAGCATTTT. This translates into CASSFHQGVSNQPQHF.

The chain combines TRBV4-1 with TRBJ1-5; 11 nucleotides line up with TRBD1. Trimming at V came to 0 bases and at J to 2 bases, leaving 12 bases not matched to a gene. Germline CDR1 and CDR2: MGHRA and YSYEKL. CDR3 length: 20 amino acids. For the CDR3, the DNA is TGCGCCAGCAGCCAAGATCCCCAGGACAGGGGGCTTAGTGGCAATCAGCCCCAGCATTTT. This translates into CASSQDPQDRGLSGNQPQHF.

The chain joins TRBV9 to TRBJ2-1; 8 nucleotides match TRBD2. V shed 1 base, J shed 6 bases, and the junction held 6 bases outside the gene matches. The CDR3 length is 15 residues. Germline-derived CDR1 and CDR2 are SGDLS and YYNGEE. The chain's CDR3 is CASSVQSGGPNEQFF. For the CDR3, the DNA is TGTGCCAGCAGCGTACAGAGCGGGGGCCCCAATGAGCAGTTCTTC.

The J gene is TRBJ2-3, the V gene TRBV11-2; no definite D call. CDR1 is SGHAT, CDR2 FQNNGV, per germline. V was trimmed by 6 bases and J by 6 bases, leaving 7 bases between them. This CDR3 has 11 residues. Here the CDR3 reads CASSPADTQYF. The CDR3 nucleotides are TGTGCCAGCAGTCCCGCGGATACGCAGTATTTT.